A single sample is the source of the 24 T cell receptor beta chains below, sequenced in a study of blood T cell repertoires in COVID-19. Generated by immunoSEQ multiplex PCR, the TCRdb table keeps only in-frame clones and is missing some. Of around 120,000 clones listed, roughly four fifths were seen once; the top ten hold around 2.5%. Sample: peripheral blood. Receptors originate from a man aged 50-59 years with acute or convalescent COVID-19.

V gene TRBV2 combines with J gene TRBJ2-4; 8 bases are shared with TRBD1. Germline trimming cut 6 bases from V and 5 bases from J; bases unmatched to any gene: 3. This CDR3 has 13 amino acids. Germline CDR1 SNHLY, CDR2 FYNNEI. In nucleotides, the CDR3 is TGTGCCAGCAGCGTGGGACAGGAAAACATTCAGTACTTC. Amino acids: CASSVGQENIQYF.

The CDR3: CASSVSGATNEKLFF. CDR3 nucleotide sequence: TGTGCCAGCAGCGTTTCAGGTGCAACTAATGAAAAACTGTTTTTT. This chain connects TRBV9 to TRBJ1-4, with D hard to call. The length of the CDR3 is 15 residues. The germline CDR1 and CDR2 sequences are SGDLS and YYNGEE. Trimming removed 2 bases from V and 0 bases from J, with 8 bases in between.

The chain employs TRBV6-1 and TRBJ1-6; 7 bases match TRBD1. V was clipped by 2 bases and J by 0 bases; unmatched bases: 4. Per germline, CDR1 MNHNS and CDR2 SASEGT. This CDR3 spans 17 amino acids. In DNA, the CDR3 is TGTGCCAGCAGTGAAAGACAGGGAAGCTCCTATAATTCACCCCTCCACTTT. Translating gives CASSERQGSSYNSPLHF.

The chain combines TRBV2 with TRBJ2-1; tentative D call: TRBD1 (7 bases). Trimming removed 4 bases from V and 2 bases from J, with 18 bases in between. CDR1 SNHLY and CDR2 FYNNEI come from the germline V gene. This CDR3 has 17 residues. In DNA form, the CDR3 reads TGTGCCAGCAGTGGTACGACAGGGCGGAGGGCCTACAATGAGCAGTTCTTC. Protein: CASSGTTGRRAYNEQFF.

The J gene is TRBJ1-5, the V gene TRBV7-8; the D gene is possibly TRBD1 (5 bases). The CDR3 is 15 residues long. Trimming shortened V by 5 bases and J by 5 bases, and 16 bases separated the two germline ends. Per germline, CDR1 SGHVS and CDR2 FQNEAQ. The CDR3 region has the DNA TGTGCCAGCAGCCTCAACGGACATGTCGATCAGCCCCAGCATTTT. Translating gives CASSLNGHVDQPQHF. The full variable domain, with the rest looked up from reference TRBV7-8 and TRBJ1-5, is GAGVSQSPRYKVAKRGQDVALRCDPISGHVSLFWYQQALGQGPEFLTYFQNEAQLDKSGLPSDRFFAERPEGSVSTLKIQRTQQEDSAVYLCASSLNGHVDQPQHFGDGTRLSIL.

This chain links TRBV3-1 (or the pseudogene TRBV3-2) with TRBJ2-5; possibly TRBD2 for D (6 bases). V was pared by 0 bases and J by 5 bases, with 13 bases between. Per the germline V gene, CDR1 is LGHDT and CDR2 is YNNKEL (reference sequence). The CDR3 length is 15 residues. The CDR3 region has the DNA TGTGCCAGCAGCCAAGATCCGGGGGTTGGGGAGACCCAGTACTTC. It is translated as CASSQDPGVGETQYF.

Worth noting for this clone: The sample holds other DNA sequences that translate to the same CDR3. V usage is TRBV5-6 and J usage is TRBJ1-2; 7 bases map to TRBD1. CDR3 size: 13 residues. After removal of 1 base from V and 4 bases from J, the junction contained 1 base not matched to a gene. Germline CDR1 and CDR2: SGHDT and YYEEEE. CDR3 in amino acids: CASSLRQGYGYTF. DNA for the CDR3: TGTGCCAGCAGCTTGCGACAGGGCTATGGCTACACCTTC.

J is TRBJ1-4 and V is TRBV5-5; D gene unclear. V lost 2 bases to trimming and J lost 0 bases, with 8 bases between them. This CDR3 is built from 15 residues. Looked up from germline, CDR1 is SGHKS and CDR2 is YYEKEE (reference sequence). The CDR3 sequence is CASSFGKATNEKLFF. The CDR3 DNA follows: TGTGCCAGCAGCTTTGGCAAAGCAACTAATGAAAAACTGTTTTTT.

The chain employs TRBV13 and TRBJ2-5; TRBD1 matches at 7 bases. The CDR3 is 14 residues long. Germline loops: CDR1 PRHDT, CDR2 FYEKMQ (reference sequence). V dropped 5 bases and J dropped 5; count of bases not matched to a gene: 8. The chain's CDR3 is CASSLRQGGETQYF. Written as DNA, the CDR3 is TGTGCCAGCAGCCTCCGACAGGGTGGGGAGACCCAGTACTTC. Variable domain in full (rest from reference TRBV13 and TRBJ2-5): AAGVIQSPRHLIKEKRETATLKCYPIPRHDTVYWYQQGPGQDPQFLISFYEKMQSDKGSIPDRFSAQQFSDYHSELNMSSLELGDSALYFCASSLRQGGETQYFGPGTRLLVL.

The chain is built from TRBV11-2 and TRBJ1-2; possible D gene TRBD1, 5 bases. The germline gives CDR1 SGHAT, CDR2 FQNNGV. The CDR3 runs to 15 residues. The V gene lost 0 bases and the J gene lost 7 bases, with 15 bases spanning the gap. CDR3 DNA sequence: TGTGCCAGCAGCTTAGAAGGGGCGGTTGTCGGTGGCTACACCTTC. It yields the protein CASSLEGAVVGGYTF.

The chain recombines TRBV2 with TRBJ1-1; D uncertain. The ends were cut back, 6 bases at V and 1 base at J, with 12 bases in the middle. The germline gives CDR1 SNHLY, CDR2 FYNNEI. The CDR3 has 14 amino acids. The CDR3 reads CASSLEQRNTEAFF. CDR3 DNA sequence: TGTGCCAGCAGCCTAGAACAAAGGAACACTGAAGCTTTCTTT.

The CDR3: CASSQGQSTTYEQYF. As DNA, the CDR3 is TGTGCCAGCAGCCAAGGACAGTCAACAACCTACGAGCAGTACTTC. The V call is TRBV3-1 (or the pseudogene TRBV3-2), the J call TRBJ2-7; a weak D match, TRBD1 (5 bases). CDR3 length: 15 residues. V was trimmed by 1 base and J by 2 bases, leaving 12 bases between them. Germline V lookup: CDR1 LGHDT, CDR2 YNNKEL (reference sequence).

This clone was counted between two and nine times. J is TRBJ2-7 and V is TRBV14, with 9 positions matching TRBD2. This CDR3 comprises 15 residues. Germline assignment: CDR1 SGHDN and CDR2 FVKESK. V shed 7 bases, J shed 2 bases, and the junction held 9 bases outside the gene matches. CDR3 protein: CASNSIASGTYEQYF. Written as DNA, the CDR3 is TGTGCCAGCAATAGTATTGCTAGCGGGACCTACGAGCAGTACTTC.

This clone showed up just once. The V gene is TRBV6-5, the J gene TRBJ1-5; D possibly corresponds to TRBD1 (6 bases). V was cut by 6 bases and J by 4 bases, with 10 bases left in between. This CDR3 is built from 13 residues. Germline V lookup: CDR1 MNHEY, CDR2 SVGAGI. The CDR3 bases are TGTGCCAGCAGAGGTGACAGGAATCAGCCCCAGCATTTT. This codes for CASRGDRNQPQHF.

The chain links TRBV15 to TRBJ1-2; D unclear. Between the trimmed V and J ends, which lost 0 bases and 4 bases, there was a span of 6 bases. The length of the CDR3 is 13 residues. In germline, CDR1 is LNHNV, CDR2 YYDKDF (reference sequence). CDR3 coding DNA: TGTGCCACCAGCAGAGATCCCAGCTATGGCTACACCTTC. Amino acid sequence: CATSRDPSYGYTF.

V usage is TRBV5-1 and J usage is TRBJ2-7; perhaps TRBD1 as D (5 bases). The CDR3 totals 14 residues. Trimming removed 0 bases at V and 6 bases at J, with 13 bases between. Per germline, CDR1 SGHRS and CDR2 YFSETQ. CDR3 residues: CASSLEAGFREQYF. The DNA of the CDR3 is TGCGCCAGCAGCTTGGAGGCAGGGTTTCGCGAGCAGTACTTC.

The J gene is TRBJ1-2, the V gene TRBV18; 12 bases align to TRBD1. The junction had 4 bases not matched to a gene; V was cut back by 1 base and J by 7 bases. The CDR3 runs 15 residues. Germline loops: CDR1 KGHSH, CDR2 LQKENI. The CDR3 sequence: CASSPRDRGQTGYTF. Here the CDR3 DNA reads TGTGCCAGCTCACCACGGGACAGGGGGCAAACTGGCTACACCTTC.

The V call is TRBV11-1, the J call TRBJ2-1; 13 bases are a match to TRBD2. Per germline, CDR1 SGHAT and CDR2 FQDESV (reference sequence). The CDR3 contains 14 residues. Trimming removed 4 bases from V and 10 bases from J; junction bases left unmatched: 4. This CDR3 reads CASSSLAGGLEQFF. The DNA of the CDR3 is TGTGCCAGCAGCTCACTAGCGGGGGGGCTCGAGCAGTTCTTC.

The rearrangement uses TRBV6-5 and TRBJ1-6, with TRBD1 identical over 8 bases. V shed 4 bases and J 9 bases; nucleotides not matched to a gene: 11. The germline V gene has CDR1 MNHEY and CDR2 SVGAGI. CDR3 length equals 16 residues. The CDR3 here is CASSSWGQGAGSPLHF. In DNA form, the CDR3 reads TGTGCCAGCAGTTCCTGGGGGCAGGGGGCGGGTTCACCCCTCCACTTT.

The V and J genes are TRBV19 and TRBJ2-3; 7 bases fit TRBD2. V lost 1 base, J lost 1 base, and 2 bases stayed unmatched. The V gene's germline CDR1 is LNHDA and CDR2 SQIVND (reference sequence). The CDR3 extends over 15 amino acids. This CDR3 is CASSIGGSRTDTQYF. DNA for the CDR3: TGTGCCAGTAGTATAGGCGGGAGTCGCACAGATACGCAGTATTTT.

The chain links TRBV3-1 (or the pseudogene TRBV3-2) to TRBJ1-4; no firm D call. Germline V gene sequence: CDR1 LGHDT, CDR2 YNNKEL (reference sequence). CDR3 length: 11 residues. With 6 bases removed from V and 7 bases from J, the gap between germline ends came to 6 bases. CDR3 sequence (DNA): TGTGCCAGCAGGCGAAGTGAAAAACTGTTTTTT. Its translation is CASRRSEKLFF.

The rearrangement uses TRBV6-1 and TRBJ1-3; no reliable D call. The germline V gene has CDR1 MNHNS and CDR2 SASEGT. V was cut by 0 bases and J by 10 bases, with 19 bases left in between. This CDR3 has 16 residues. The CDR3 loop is CASSEAPVGLTGTIYF. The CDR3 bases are TGTGCCAGCAGTGAAGCGCCCGTCGGCCTGACTGGGACCATATATTTT.

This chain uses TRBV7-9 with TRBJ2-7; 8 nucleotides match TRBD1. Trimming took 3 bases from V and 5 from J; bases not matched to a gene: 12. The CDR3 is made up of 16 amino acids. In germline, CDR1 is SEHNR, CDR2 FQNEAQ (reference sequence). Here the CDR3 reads CASSFWGQGASHEQYF. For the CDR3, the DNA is TGTGCCAGCAGCTTTTGGGGCCAGGGGGCTTCCCACGAGCAGTACTTC.

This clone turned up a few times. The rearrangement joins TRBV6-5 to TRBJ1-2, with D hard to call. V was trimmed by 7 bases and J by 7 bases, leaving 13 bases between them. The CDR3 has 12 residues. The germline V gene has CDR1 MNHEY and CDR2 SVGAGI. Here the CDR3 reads CASTNPPSGYTF. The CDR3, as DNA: TGTGCCAGCACCAACCCGCCCAGTGGCTACACCTTC.